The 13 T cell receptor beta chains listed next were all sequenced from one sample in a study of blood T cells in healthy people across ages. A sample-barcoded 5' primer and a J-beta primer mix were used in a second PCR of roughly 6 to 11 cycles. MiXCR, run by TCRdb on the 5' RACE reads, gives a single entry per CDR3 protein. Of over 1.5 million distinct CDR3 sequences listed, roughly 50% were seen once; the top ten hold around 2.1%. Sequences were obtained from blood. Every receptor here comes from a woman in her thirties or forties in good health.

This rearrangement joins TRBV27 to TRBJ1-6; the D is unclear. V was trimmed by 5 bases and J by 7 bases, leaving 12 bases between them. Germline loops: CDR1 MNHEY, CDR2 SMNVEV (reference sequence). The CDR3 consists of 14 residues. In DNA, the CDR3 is TGTGCCAGCAGTCCCCTGATGGGGAATTCACCCCTCCACTTT. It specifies CASSPLMGNSPLHF.

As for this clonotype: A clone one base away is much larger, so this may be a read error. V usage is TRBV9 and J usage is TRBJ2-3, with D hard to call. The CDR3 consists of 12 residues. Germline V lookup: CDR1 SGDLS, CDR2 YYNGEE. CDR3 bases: TGTGCCGGCAGCGTAGCCACAGATACGCAGTATTTT. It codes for CAGSVATDTQYF.

The CDR3 nucleotides are TGTGCCAGCAGTGAAGCCCTAGGACTAGCGGGGGCGAATGAGCAGTTCTTC. It specifies CASSEALGLAGANEQFF. This chain connects TRBV2 to TRBJ2-1, with 13 bases that match TRBD2. Germline V gives CDR1 SNHLY, CDR2 FYNNEI. V was clipped by 0 bases and J by 7 bases; unmatched bases: 6. The CDR3 has 17 residues.

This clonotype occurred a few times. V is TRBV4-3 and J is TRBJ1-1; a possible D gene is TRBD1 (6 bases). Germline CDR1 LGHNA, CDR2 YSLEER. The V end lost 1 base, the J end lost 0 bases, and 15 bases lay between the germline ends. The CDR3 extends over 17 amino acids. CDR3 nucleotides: TGCGCCAGCAGCCAAGGGACAGTCCTCTTTATGAACACTGAAGCTTTCTTT. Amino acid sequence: CASSQGTVLFMNTEAFF.

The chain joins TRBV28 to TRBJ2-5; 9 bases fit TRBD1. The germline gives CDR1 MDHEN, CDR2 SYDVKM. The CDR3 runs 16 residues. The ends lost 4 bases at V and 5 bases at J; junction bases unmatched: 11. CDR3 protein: CASSSSDRGKRETQYF. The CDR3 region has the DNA TGTGCCAGCAGTTCATCGGACAGGGGAAAAAGGGAGACCCAGTACTTC. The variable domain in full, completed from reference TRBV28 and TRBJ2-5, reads DVKVTQSSRYLVKRTGEKVFLECVQDMDHENMFWYRQDPGLGLRLIYFSYDVKMKEKGDIPEGYSVSREKKERFSLILESASTNQTSMYLCASSSSDRGKRETQYFGPGTRLLVL.

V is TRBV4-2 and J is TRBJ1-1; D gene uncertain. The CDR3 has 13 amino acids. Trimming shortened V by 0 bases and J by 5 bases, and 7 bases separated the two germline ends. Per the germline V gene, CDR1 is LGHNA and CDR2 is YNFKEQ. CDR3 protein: CASSQDAGTEAFF. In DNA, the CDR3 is TGTGCCAGCAGCCAAGATGCGGGAACTGAAGCTTTCTTT.

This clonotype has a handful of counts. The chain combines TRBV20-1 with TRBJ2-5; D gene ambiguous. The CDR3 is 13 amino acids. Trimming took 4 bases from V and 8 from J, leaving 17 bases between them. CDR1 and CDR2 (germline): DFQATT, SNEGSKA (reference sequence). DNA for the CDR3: TGCAGTGCTACCGCAACCACCATGGGAACCCAGTACTTC. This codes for CSATATTMGTQYF.

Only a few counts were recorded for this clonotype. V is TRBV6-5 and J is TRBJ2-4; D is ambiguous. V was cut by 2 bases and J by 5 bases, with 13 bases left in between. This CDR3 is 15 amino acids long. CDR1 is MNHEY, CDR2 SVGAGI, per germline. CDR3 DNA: TGTGCCAGCAGTTACAGTCCAGGTTACGAAAACATTCAGTACTTC. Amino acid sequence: CASSYSPGYENIQYF.

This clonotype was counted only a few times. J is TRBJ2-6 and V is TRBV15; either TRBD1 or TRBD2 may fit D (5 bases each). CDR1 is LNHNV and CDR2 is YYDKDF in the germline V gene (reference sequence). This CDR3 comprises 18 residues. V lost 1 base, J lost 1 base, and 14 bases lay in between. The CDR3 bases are TGTGCCACCAGCAGAGGCCGAGAGGGGAGATCTGGGGCCAACGTCCTGACTTTC. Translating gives CATSRGREGRSGANVLTF. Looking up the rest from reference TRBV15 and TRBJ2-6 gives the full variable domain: DAMVIQNPRYQVTQFGKPVTLSCSQTLNHNVMYWYQQKSSQAPKLLFHYYDKDFNNEADTPDNFQSRRPNTSFCFLDIRSPGLGDTAMYLCATSRGREGRSGANVLTFGAGSRLTVL.

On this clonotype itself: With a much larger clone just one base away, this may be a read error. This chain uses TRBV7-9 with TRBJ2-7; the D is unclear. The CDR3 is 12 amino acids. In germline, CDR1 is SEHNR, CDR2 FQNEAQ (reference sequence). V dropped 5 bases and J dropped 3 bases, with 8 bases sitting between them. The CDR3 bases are TGTGCCAGCAGCAAACCTATCTACGAGCAGTACTTC. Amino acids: CASSKPIYEQYF.

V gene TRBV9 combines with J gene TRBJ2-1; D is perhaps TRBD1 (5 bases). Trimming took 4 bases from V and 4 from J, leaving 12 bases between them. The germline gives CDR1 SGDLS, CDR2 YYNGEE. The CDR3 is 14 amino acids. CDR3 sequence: CASSPTGRYNEQFF. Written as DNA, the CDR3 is TGTGCCAGCAGCCCCACAGGTCGGTACAATGAGCAGTTCTTC.

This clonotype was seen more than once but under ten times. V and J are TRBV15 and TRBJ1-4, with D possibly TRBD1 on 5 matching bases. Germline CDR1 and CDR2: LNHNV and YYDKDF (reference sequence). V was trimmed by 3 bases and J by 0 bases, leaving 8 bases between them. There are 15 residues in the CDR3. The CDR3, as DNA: TGTGCCACCAGCAGGGAAGGGGCAACTAATGAAAAACTGTTTTTT. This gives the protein CATSREGATNEKLFF.

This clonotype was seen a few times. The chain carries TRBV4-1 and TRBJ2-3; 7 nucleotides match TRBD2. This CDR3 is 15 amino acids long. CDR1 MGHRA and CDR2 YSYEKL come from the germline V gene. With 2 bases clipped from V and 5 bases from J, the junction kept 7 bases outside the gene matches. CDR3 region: CASSQYSGAGDTQYF. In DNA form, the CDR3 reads TGCGCCAGCAGCCAATACAGCGGGGCCGGAGATACGCAGTATTTT.